A single sample gave rise to the 30 T cell receptor beta chains below, sequenced in a study of CD39 and CD103 CD8 tumor-infiltrating T cells. Some clones are missing from TCRdb's copy, which holds only in-frame ones; the method was immunoSEQ multiplex PCR. In the table there are under 20,000 clones, over 80% of which are singletons. The sequencing input was CD8+ T cells sorted from blood. Subset reported: total memory CD8 T cells (CD45RA-CCR7+/-) from blood or uninvolved lymph node. The receptors shown here come from a human donor with head and neck squamous cell carcinoma.

This clone was seen only once. V is TRBV2 and J is TRBJ1-2; D might be TRBD1 (5 bases). Germline V gene data show CDR1 as SNHLY and CDR2 as FYNNEI. CDR3 length: 15 amino acids. V shed 1 base and J shed 5 bases, with 14 bases lying between them. CDR3 bases: TGTGCCAGCAGTGAAGGCAGGGCCGCAAATTATGGCTACACCTTC. Protein sequence: CASSEGRAANYGYTF.

Only one count was recorded for this clone. V gene TRBV2 combines with J gene TRBJ1-5; D remains unclear. The germline CDR1 and CDR2 sequences are SNHLY and FYNNEI. Trimming took off 5 bases at V and 5 bases at J, with 7 bases between the two ends. The CDR3 has 12 amino acids. CDR3 DNA: TGTGCCAGCAGTACAGACTATCAGCCCCAGCATTTT. Its translation: CASSTDYQPQHF.

The rearrangement uses TRBV6-5 and TRBJ2-5; 9 positions agree with TRBD2. CDR1 and CDR2 (germline): MNHEY, SVGAGI. Unmatched junction bases numbered 2, after V lost 7 bases and J lost 2 bases. The CDR3 is made up of 13 amino acids. CDR3 nucleotide sequence: TGTGCCAGCAATCTAGCGGGGCAAGAGACCCAGTACTTC. This gives the protein CASNLAGQETQYF.

The chain combines TRBV19 with TRBJ2-7, with D tentatively TRBD1 or TRBD2 (5 bases each). Germline CDR1 LNHDA, CDR2 SQIVND (reference sequence). CDR3 length: 14 amino acids. The ends were cut back, 3 bases at V and 3 bases at J, with 12 bases in the middle. The CDR3 protein is CASSMIPGSYEQYF. The CDR3 nucleotides are TGTGCCAGTAGTATGATCCCAGGGAGCTACGAGCAGTACTTC.

This chain uses TRBV28 with TRBJ1-1; tentatively, D is TRBD1 (5 bases). CDR3 length: 14 residues. Germline V gene lookup returns CDR1 MDHEN and CDR2 SYDVKM. Between the trimmed V and J ends, which lost 8 bases and 4 bases, there was a span of 17 bases. CDR3 sequence: CASLRLGVSTEAFF. Here the CDR3 DNA reads TGTGCCAGCTTAAGGTTGGGGGTGAGCACTGAAGCTTTCTTT.

The table lists this clone with a few counts. The chain carries TRBV2 and TRBJ1-5; D not resolved. The CDR3 is 13 residues long. From germline, CDR1 is SNHLY and CDR2 FYNNEI. V lost 4 bases and J 5 bases, leaving 9 bases between the germline ends. The CDR3 reads CASSVSDYQPQHF. In DNA, the CDR3 is TGTGCCAGCAGTGTATCGGACTATCAGCCCCAGCATTTT.

This clone was counted a few times. V gene TRBV30 combines with J gene TRBJ2-1; 7 nucleotides match TRBD2. V was pared by 0 bases and J by 6 bases, with 8 bases of the junction left unmatched. CDR3 length: 15 residues. Germline V lookup: CDR1 GTSNPN, CDR2 SVGIG (reference sequence). Here the CDR3 DNA reads TGTGCCTGGAGTGTGCGGGGGTTACTACCCAATGAGCAGTTCTTC. Protein sequence: CAWSVRGLLPNEQFF.

The rearrangement uses TRBV4-1 and TRBJ2-1; no definite D call. Trimming cost V 4 bases and J 10 bases, with 14 bases left between them. CDR3 length: 13 residues. Germline V gene data show CDR1 as MGHRA and CDR2 as YSYEKL. The CDR3 DNA reads as TGCGCCAGCAGCCCCCAGTGGCTCAGGGAGCAGTTCTTC. Translated, it gives CASSPQWLREQFF.

The chain uses TRBV5-1 and TRBJ2-7; no reliable D call. V shed 0 bases and J shed 1 base, with 5 bases lying between them. This CDR3 comprises 13 residues. The germline V gene has CDR1 SGHRS and CDR2 YFSETQ. The CDR3 protein is CASSLEESYEQYF. In nucleotides, the CDR3 is TGCGCCAGCAGCTTGGAAGAGTCCTACGAGCAGTACTTC.

This chain links TRBV15 with TRBJ2-2, with 10 bases matching TRBD1. This CDR3 region has 16 residues. Germline CDR1 and CDR2: LNHNV and YYDKDF (reference sequence). Germline trimming cut 5 bases from V and 4 bases from J; bases unmatched to any gene: 7. The CDR3 nucleotides are TGTGCCACCAGCTTGCGACAGGGGGCCGTCACCGGGGAGCTGTTTTTT. Translating it yields CATSLRQGAVTGELFF.

The chain couples TRBV6-5 to TRBJ2-7; TRBD2 might be the D (6 bases). The germline V gene has CDR1 MNHEY and CDR2 SVGAGI. V lost 4 bases and J 5 bases, leaving 12 bases between the germline ends. This CDR3 comprises 13 residues. CDR3 amino acids: CASSFRPGDEQYF. In nucleotides, the CDR3 is TGTGCCAGCAGTTTCCGACCGGGAGACGAGCAGTACTTC.

This clone was detected only once. V gene TRBV5-4 combines with J gene TRBJ2-2, with 9 bases aligning to TRBD1. The V gene end was trimmed by 0 bases and the J gene end by 4 bases; junction bases not matched to a gene: 7. The CDR3 covers 17 residues. The V gene's germline CDR1 is SGHNT and CDR2 YYREEE (reference sequence). CDR3 nucleotide sequence: TGTGCCAGCAGCTTGGTTGGGACAGGGTTGGGCACCGGGGAGCTGTTTTTT. This gives the protein CASSLVGTGLGTGELFF.

The chain links TRBV10-3 to TRBJ1-5; D may be TRBD1 (5 bases). Germline assignment: CDR1 ENHRY and CDR2 SYGVKD. Trimming took off 8 bases at V and 4 bases at J, with 12 bases between the two ends. The length of the CDR3 is 13 residues. CDR3 loop: CAIGLGANQPQHF. The CDR3 bases are TGTGCCATCGGACTTGGGGCGAATCAGCCCCAGCATTTT.

This chain links TRBV7-8 with TRBJ1-6; maybe TRBD1 (5 bases). CDR1 is SGHVS and CDR2 is FQNEAQ in the germline V gene. Trimming stripped 1 base from V and 8 bases from J, with 9 bases between. The CDR3 length is 14 residues. The CDR3 region is CASSLDGADSPLHF. The CDR3, as DNA: TGTGCCAGCAGCTTAGACGGGGCGGATTCACCCCTCCACTTT.

The CDR3 DNA reads as TGTGCCAGCAGTTACTCTCGGGGGGCGGGAGACACTGAAGCTTTCTTT. It yields the protein CASSYSRGAGDTEAFF. This chain joins TRBV6-5 and TRBJ1-1, with TRBD1 as a possible D gene (6 bases). Trimming removed 0 bases from V and 3 bases from J, with 14 bases in between. This CDR3 comprises 16 residues. Germline V lookup: CDR1 MNHEY, CDR2 SVGAGI.

V is TRBV11-2 and J is TRBJ2-3, with TRBD2 identical over 7 bases. CDR3 length equals 17 residues. V was clipped by 1 base and J by 6 bases; unmatched bases: 13. CDR1 and CDR2 from the germline V gene are SGHAT and FQNNGV. The CDR3 coding sequence is TGTGCCAGCAGCTTAGCGCGAAGCGGGGCGGGAGCTGATACGCAGTATTTT. Translation: CASSLARSGAGADTQYF.

A single count supports this clone. The V and J genes are TRBV29-1 and TRBJ2-7; D not certain. Between the trimmed V and J ends, which lost 2 bases and 2 bases, there was a span of 7 bases. Per the germline V gene, CDR1 is SQVTM and CDR2 is ANQGSEA. CDR3 length equals 12 residues. CDR3 DNA: TGCAGCGTTGAACTACAGACCTACGAGCAGTACTTC. This codes for CSVELQTYEQYF.

This clone was seen a handful of times. V usage is TRBV20-1 and J usage is TRBJ1-1; D uncertain. CDR1 is DFQATT, CDR2 SNEGSKA, per germline (reference sequence). V was pared by 5 bases and J by 6 bases, with 7 bases between. The CDR3 is 10 residues long. The CDR3 spells CSASLSEAFF. In nucleotides, the CDR3 is TGCAGTGCTTCATTATCTGAAGCTTTCTTT.

The V gene is TRBV6-6, the J gene TRBJ2-6; D remains unclear. This CDR3 region has 14 residues. V was cut by 6 bases and J by 0 bases, with 6 bases left in between. In germline, CDR1 is MNHNY, CDR2 SVGAGI (reference sequence). The CDR3 coding sequence is TGTGCCAGCAGGCACAGCTCTGGGGCCAACGTCCTGACTTTC. Translation gives CASRHSSGANVLTF.

This chain uses TRBV4-1 with TRBJ2-1; D is ambiguous. The CDR3 length is 16 residues. Germline V gene sequence: CDR1 MGHRA, CDR2 YSYEKL. V gave up 2 bases and J gave up 1 base, with 12 bases separating them. The CDR3 sequence is CASSQRSEWSYNEQFF. The CDR3 coding sequence is TGCGCCAGCAGCCAACGATCCGAGTGGTCCTACAATGAGCAGTTCTTC.

CDR3 sequence: CATSLTGTPNSPLHF. The CDR3 DNA reads as TGTGCCACCAGCTTAACCGGGACACCGAATTCACCCCTCCACTTT. V gene TRBV15 combines with J gene TRBJ1-6; a possible D gene is TRBD1 (6 bases). The V and J ends lost 5 bases and 7 bases respectively, with 15 bases between them. This CDR3 contains 15 residues. Germline lookup yields CDR1 LNHNV and CDR2 YYDKDF (reference sequence). Using reference TRBV15 and TRBJ1-6 for the parts outside the CDR3, the full variable domain is DAMVIQNPRYQVTQFGKPVTLSCSQTLNHNVMYWYQQKSSQAPKLLFHYYDKDFNNEADTPDNFQSRRPNTSFCFLDIRSPGLGDTAMYLCATSLTGTPNSPLHFGNGTRLTVT.

The rearrangement uses TRBV7-9 and TRBJ1-2; TRBD1 matches at 9 bases. This CDR3 contains 16 residues. V lost 1 base and J lost 4; bases outside the gene matches: 7. Germline CDR1 SEHNR, CDR2 FQNEAQ (reference sequence). The CDR3 loop is CASSLGPGQGLYGYTF. CDR3 sequence (DNA): TGTGCCAGCAGCTTAGGCCCGGGACAGGGTCTCTATGGCTACACCTTC.

A word on this clone: The same CDR3 arises from other DNA sequences in this sample as well. V gene TRBV6-4 combines with J gene TRBJ2-3; the match to TRBD1 covers 10 bases. CDR1 and CDR2 (germline): MRHNA, SNTAGT. With 0 bases clipped from V and 4 bases from J, the junction kept 1 base outside the gene matches. The CDR3 runs 15 residues. The CDR3 here is CASSDSTGGADTQYF. The CDR3 bases are TGTGCCAGCAGTGACTCGACAGGGGGCGCAGATACGCAGTATTTT.

V is TRBV5-1 and J is TRBJ2-1; D unresolved. V was cut by 0 bases and J by 6 bases, with 4 bases left in between. This CDR3 spans 12 amino acids. The V gene's germline CDR1 is SGHRS and CDR2 YFSETQ. CDR3 DNA sequence: TGCGCCAGCAGCTTGGCCCCCAATGAGCAGTTCTTC. It yields the protein CASSLAPNEQFF.

The V gene is TRBV29-1, the J gene TRBJ2-3, with D possibly called TRBD1 or TRBD2 (6 bases each). Germline V gene sequence: CDR1 SQVTM, CDR2 ANQGSEA. There are 16 residues in the CDR3. Trimming stripped 4 bases from V and 6 bases from J, with 23 bases between. The CDR3 DNA reads as TGCAGCGTTGCGGACTACAGGGAGCTGCCCGGGGATACGCAGTATTTT. Its translation: CSVADYRELPGDTQYF.

The chain carries TRBV11-2 and TRBJ2-7; no definite D call. The CDR3 contains 15 residues. V lost 0 bases and J 3 bases, leaving 12 bases between the germline ends. Germline assignment: CDR1 SGHAT and CDR2 FQNNGV. In DNA, the CDR3 is TGTGCCAGCAGCTTAGAGTGGCGACTGATCTACGAGCAGTACTTC. Translated: CASSLEWRLIYEQYF.

V gene TRBV10-2 combines with J gene TRBJ2-7, with 8 bases that match TRBD1. The V gene's germline CDR1 is WSHSY and CDR2 SAAADI. Germline trimming cut 3 bases from V and 7 bases from J; bases unmatched to any gene: 8. CDR3 length: 14 amino acids. The CDR3 protein is CASSEKDRVGEQYF. The CDR3 nucleotides read TGCGCCAGCAGTGAAAAGGACAGGGTTGGTGAGCAGTACTTC.

The chain recombines TRBV11-2 with TRBJ1-1, with 10 nucleotides matching TRBD1. Per the germline V gene, CDR1 is SGHAT and CDR2 is FQNNGV. V shed 3 bases and J 0 bases; nucleotides not matched to a gene: 1. The CDR3 sequence is 15 residues long. The CDR3 sequence: CASSLGQGMNTEAFF. CDR3 in DNA: TGTGCCAGCAGCTTGGGACAGGGGATGAACACTGAAGCTTTCTTT.

This clone is a singleton in its sample. The chain carries TRBV5-8 and TRBJ2-3; unclear D gene. V was trimmed by 2 bases and J by 5 bases, leaving 9 bases between them. CDR1 is SGHTS and CDR2 is YDEGEE in the germline V gene. This CDR3 spans 13 amino acids. DNA of the CDR3: TGTGCCAGCAGCTTCGCGCTTGGAGATACGCAGTATTTT. Translating gives CASSFALGDTQYF. Full variable domain (outside the CDR3, taken from reference TRBV5-8 and TRBJ2-3): EAGVTQSPTHLIKTRGQQATLRCSPISGHTSVYWYQQALGLGLQFLLWYDEGEERNRGNFPPRFSGRQFPNYSSELNVNALELEDSALYLCASSFALGDTQYFGPGTRLTVL.

The chain couples TRBV4-2 to TRBJ1-1; D not resolved. This CDR3 contains 19 residues. V shed 0 bases and J shed 5 bases, with 25 bases lying between them. Germline V CDR1 and CDR2: LGHNA, YNFKEQ. The CDR3 nucleotides read TGTGCCAGCAGCCAAGAGGCGTTATCAGCAACCACTATGGTGACTGAAGCTTTCTTT. It codes for CASSQEALSATTMVTEAFF.